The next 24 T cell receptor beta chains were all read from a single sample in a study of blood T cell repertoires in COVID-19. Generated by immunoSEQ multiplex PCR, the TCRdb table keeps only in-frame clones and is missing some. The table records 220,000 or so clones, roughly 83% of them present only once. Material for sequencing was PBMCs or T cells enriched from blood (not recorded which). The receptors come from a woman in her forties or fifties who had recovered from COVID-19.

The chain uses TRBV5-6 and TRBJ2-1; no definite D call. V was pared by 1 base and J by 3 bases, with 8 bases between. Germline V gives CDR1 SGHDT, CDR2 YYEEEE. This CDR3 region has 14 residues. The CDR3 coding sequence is TGTGCCAGCAGCTTGAGGCGGATCTACAATGAGCAGTTCTTC. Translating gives CASSLRRIYNEQFF.

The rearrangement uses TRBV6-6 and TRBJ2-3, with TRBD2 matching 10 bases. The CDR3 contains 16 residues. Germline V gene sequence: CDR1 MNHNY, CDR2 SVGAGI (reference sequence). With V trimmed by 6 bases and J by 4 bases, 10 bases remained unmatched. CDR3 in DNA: TGTGCCAGCAGATCGCGAGCGGGGGGGCCATCAGATACGCAGTATTTT. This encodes CASRSRAGGPSDTQYF.

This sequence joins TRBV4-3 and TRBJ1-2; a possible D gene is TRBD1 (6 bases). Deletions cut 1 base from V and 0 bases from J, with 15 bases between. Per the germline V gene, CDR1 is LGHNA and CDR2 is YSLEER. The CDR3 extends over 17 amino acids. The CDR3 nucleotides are TGCGCCAGCAGCCAAGCTCCCGGGAACAGGGCTAACTATGGCTACACCTTC. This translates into CASSQAPGNRANYGYTF.

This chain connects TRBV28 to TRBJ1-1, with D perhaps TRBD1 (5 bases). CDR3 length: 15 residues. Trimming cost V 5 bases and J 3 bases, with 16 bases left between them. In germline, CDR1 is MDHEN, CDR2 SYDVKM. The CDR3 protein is CASSPQGSPHTEAFF. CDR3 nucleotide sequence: TGTGCCAGCAGTCCGCAGGGATCCCCCCACACTGAAGCTTTCTTT.

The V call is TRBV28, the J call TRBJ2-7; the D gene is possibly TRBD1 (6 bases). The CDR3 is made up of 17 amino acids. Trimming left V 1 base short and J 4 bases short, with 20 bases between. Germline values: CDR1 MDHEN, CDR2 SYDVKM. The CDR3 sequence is CASSLSGWGRPRYEQYF. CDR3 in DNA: TGTGCCAGCAGTTTATCCGGGTGGGGGCGCCCAAGGTACGAGCAGTACTTC.

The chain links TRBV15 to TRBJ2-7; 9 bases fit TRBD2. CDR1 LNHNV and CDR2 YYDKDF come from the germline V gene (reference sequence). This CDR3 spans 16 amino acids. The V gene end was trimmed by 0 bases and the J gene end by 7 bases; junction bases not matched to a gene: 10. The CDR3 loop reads CATSRDRAGGRGEQYF. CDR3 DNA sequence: TGTGCCACCAGCAGAGATCGAGCGGGAGGCCGTGGAGAGCAGTACTTC.

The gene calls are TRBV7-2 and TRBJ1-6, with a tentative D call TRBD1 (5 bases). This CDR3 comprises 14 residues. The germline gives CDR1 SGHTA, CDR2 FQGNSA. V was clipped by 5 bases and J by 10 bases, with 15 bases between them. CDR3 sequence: CASSPVGEGSPLHF. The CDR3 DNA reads TGTGCCAGCAGCCCGGTGGGGGAGGGCTCACCCCTCCACTTT.

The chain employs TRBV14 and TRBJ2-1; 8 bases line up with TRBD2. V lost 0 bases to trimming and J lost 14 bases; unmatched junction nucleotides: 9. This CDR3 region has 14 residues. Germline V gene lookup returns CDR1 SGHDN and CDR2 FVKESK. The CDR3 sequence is CASSQERVAGMKFF. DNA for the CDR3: TGTGCCAGCAGCCAAGAACGGGTAGCGGGAATGAAGTTCTTC. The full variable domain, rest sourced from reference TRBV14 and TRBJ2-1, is EAGVTQFPSHSVIEKGQTVTLRCDPISGHDNLYWYRRVMGKEIKFLLHFVKESKQDESGMPNNRFLAERTGGTYSTLKVQPAELEDSGVYFCASSQERVAGMKFFGPGTRLTVL.

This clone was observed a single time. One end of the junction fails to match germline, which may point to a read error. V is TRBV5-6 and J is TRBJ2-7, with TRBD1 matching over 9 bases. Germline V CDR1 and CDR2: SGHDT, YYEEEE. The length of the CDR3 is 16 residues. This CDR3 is CASSLVPGQGSSEQYF. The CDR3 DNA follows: TGTGCCAGCAGCTTGGTCCCGGGACAGGGATCCTCCGAGCAGTACTTC.

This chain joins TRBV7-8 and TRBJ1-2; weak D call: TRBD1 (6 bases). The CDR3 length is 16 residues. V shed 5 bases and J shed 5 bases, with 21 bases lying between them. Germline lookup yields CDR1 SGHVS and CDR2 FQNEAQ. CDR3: CASSPRDNPRGYGYTF. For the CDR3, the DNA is TGTGCCAGCAGCCCCCGGGACAACCCTAGAGGATATGGCTACACCTTC.

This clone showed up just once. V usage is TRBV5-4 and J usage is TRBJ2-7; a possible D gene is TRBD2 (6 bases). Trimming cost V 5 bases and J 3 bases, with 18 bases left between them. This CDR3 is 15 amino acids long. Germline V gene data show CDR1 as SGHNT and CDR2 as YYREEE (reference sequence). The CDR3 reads CASSYRDSYFYEQYF. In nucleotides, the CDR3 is TGTGCCAGCAGTTACCGGGACTCTTACTTCTACGAGCAGTACTTC.

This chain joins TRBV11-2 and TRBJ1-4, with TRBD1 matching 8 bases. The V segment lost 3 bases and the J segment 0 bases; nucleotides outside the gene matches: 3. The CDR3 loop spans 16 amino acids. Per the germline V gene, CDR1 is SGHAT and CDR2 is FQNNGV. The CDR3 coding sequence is TGTGCCAGCAGCTTGGGGACAGGAGCAACTAATGAAAAACTGTTTTTT. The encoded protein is CASSLGTGATNEKLFF.

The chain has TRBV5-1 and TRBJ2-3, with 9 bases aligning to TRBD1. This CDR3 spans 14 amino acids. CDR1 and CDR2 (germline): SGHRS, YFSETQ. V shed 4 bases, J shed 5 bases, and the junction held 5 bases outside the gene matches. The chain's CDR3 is CASSDGTGRDTQYF. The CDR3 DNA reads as TGCGCCAGCAGCGACGGGACAGGGAGAGATACGCAGTATTTT.

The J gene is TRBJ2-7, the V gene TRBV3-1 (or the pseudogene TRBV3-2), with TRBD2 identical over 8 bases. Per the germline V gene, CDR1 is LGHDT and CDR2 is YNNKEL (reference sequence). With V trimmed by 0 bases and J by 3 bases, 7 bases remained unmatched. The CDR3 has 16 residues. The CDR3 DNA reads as TGTGCCAGCAGCCAAGATCTTCGGGGACTAGACTACGAGCAGTACTTC. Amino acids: CASSQDLRGLDYEQYF.

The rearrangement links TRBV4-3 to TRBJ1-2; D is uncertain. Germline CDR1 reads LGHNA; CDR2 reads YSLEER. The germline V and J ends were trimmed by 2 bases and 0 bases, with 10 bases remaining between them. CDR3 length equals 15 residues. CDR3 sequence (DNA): TGCGCCAGCAGCCAAATACGCTGGCCTAACTATGGCTACACCTTC. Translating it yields CASSQIRWPNYGYTF.

The CDR3 loop is CASSSGRVSNKQAFF. In DNA, the CDR3 is TGTGCCAGCAGCTCGGGCAGGGTATCAAACAAGCAAGCTTTCTTT. The V and J genes are TRBV7-2 and TRBJ1-1; a possible D gene is TRBD1 (5 bases). V lost 4 bases and J lost 9, with 21 bases in between. The CDR3 loop spans 15 amino acids. Germline lookup yields CDR1 SGHTA and CDR2 FQGNSA.

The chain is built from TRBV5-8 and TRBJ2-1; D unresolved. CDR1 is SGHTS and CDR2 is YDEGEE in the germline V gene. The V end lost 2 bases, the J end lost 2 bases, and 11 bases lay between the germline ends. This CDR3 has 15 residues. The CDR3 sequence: CASSFSSVAYNEQFF. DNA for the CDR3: TGTGCCAGCAGCTTCTCGTCAGTCGCCTACAATGAGCAGTTCTTC.

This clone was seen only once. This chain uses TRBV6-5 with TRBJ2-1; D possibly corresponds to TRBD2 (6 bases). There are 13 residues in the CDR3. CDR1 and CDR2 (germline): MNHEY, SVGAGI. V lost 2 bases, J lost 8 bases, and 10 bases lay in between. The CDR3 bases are TGTGCCAGCAGTTACAACCGACTAGATGAGCAGTTCTTC. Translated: CASSYNRLDEQFF.

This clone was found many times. The CDR3: CASSQERARGYTF. The DNA for the CDR3 is TGTGCCAGCAGCCAAGAGCGGGCTCGAGGCTACACCTTC. V is TRBV4-2 and J is TRBJ1-2; D is uncertain. The CDR3 loop spans 13 amino acids. Germline V gene lookup returns CDR1 LGHNA and CDR2 YNFKEQ. V was clipped by 0 bases and J by 8 bases, with 10 bases between them.

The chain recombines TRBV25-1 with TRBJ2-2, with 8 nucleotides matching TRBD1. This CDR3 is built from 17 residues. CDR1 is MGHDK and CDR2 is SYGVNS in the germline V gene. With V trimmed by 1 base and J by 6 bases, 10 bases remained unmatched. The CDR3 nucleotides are TGTGCCAGCAGTGAATCTGTGACAGGGGCGACGCCCGGGGAGCTGTTTTTT. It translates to CASSESVTGATPGELFF.

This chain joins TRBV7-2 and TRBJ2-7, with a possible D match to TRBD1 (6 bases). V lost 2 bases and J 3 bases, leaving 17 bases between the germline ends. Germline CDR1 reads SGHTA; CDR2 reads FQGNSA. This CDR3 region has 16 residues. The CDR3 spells CASSLSRTARNYEQYF. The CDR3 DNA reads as TGTGCCAGCAGCTTATCCCGGACAGCGAGAAACTACGAGCAGTACTTC.

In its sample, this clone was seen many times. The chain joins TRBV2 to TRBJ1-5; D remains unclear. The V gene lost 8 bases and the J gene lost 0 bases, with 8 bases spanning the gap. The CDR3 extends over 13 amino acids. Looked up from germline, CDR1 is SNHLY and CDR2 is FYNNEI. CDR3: CASGTVSNQPQHF. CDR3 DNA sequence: TGTGCCAGCGGTACAGTTAGCAATCAGCCCCAGCATTTT.

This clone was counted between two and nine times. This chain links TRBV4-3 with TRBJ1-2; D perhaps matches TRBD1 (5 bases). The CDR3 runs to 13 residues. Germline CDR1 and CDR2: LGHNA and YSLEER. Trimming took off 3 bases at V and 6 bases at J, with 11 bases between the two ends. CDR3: CASSHTQGDGYTF. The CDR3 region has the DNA TGCGCCAGCAGCCATACTCAGGGTGATGGCTACACCTTC.

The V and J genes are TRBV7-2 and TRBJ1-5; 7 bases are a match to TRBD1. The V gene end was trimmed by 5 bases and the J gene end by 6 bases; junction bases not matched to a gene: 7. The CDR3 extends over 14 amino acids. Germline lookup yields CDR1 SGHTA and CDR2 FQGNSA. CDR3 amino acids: CASSPYGTVQPQHF. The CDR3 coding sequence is TGTGCCAGCAGCCCGTACGGGACAGTTCAGCCCCAGCATTTT.